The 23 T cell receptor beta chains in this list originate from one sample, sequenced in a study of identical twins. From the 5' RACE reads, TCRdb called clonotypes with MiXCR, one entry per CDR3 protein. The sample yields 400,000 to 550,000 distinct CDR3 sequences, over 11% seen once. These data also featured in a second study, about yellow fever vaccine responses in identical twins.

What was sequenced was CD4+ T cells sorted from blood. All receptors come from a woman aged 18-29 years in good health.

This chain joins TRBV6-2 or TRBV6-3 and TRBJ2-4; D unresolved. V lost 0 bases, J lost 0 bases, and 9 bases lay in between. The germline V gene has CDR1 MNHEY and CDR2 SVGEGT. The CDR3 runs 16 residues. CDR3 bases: TGTGCCAGCAGTTACTCGTACTTGGTAGCCAAAAACATTCAGTACTTC. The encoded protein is CASSYSYLVAKNIQYF.

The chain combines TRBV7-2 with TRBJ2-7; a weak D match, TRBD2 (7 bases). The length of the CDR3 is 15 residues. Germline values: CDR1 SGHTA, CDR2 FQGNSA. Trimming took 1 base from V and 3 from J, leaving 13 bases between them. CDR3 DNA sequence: TGTGCCAGCAGCTTAGTTGAGGGGGGGGGCTACGAGCAGTACTTC. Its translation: CASSLVEGGGYEQYF. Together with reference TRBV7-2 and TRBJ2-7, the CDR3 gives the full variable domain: GAGVSQSPSNKVTEKGKDVELRCDPISGHTALYWYRQSLGQGLEFLIYFQGNSAPDKSGLPSDRFSAERTGGSVSTLTIQRTQQEDSAVYLCASSLVEGGGYEQYFGPGTRLTVT.

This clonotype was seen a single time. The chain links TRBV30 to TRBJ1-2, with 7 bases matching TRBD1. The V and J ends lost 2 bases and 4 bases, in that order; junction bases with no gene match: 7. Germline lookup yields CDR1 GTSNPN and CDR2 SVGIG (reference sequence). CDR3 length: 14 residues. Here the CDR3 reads CAWSLQGFGYGYTF. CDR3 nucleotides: TGTGCCTGGAGTTTACAGGGGTTTGGCTATGGCTACACCTTC. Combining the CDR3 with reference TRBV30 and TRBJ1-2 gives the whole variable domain SQTIHQWPATLVQPVGSPLSLECTVEGTSNPNLYWYRQAAGRGLQLLFYSVGIGQISSEVPQNLSASRPQDRQFILSSKKLLLSDSGFYLCAWSLQGFGYGYTFGSGTRLTVV.

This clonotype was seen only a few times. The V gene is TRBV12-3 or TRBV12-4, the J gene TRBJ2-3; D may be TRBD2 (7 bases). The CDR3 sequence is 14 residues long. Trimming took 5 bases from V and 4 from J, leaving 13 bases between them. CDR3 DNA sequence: TGTGCCAGCAGTGGGGGGGCCCGGTCAGATACGCAGTATTTT. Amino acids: CASSGGARSDTQYF.

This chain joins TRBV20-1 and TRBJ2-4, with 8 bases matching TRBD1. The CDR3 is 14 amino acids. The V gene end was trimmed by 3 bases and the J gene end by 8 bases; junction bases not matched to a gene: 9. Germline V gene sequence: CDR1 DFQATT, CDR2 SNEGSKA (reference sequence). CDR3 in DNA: TGCAGTGCTAGTTCGGCAGGGGGCGTGGACATTCAGTACTTC. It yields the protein CSASSAGGVDIQYF.

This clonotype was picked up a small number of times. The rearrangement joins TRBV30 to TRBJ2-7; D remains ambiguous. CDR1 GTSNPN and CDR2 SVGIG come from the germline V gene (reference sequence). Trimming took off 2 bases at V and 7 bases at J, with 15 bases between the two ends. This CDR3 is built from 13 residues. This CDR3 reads CAWSNGPYGEQYF. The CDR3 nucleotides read TGTGCCTGGAGTAATGGGCCGTATGGAGAGCAGTACTTC.

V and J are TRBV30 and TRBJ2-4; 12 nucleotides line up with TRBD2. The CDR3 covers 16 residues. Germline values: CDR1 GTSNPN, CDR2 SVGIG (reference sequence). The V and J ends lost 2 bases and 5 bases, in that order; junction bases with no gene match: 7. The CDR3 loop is CAWSPRLAGVQNIQYF. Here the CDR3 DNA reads TGTGCCTGGAGTCCTCGACTAGCGGGAGTCCAAAACATTCAGTACTTC.

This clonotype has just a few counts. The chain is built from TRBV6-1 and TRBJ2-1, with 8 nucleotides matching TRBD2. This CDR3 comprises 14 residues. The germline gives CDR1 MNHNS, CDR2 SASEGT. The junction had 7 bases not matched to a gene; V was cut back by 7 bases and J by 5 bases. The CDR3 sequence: CASTGGRLNNEQFF. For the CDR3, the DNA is TGTGCCAGCACCGGCGGGAGGCTCAACAATGAGCAGTTCTTC.

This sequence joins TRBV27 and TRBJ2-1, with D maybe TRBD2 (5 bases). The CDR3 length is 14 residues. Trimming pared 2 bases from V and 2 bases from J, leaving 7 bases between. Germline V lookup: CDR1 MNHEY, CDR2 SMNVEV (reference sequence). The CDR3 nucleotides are TGTGCCAGCAGTTTAGGACTCACCTACAATGAGCAGTTCTTC. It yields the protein CASSLGLTYNEQFF.

As DNA, the CDR3 is TGTGCCAGCAGTTTATGGACAGGGGATAGCAATCAGCCCCAGCATTTT. This codes for CASSLWTGDSNQPQHF. The J gene is TRBJ1-5, the V gene TRBV28; 8 nucleotides agree with TRBD1. CDR1 and CDR2 from the germline V gene are MDHEN and SYDVKM. The ends lost 0 bases at V and 0 bases at J; junction bases unmatched: 1. The CDR3 spans 16 residues.

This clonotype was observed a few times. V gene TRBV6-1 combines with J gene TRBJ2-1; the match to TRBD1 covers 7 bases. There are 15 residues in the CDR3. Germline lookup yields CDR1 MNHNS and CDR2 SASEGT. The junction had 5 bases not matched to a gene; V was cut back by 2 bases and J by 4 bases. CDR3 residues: CASSESGTVYNEQFF. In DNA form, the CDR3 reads TGTGCCAGCAGTGAATCGGGGACAGTTTACAATGAGCAGTTCTTC.

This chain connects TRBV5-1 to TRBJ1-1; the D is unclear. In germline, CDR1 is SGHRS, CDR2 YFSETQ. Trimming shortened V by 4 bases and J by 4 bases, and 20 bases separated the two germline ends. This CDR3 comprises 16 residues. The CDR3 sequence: CASSTRTGTMGTEAFF. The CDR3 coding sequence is TGCGCCAGCAGCACACGGACGGGCACAATGGGCACTGAAGCTTTCTTT.

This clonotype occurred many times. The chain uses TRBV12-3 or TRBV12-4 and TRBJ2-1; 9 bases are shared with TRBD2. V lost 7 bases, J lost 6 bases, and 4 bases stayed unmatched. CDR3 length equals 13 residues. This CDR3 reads CASKGLASNEQFF. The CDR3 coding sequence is TGTGCCAGCAAAGGACTAGCGAGCAATGAGCAGTTCTTC.

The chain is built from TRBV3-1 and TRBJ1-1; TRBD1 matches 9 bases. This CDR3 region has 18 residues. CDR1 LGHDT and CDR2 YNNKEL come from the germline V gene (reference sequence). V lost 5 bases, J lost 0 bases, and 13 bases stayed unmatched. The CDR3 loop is CASSRHRGRIAVNTEAFF. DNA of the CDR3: TGTGCCAGCAGCAGACACAGGGGGCGCATAGCTGTGAACACTGAAGCTTTCTTT.

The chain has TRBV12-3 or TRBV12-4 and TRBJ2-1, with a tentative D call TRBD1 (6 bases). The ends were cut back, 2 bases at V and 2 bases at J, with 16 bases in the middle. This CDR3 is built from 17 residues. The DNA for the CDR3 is TGTGCCAGCAGTTTATTTTTAGGGGGAACTACCTACAATGAGCAGTTCTTC. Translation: CASSLFLGGTTYNEQFF.

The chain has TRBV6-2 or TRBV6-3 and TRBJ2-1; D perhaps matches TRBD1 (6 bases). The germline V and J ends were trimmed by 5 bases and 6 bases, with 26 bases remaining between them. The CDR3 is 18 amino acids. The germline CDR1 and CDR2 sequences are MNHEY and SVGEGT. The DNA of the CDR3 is TGTGCCAGCAGTAGACCGGGGCCAGGGGAAAGGTCAACCAATGAGCAGTTCTTC. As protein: CASSRPGPGERSTNEQFF.

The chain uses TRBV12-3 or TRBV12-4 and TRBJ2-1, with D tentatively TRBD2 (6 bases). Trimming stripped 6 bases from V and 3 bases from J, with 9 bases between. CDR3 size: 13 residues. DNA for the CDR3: TGTGCCAGCAGGCGGGGCGACTACAATGAGCAGTTCTTC. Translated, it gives CASRRGDYNEQFF.

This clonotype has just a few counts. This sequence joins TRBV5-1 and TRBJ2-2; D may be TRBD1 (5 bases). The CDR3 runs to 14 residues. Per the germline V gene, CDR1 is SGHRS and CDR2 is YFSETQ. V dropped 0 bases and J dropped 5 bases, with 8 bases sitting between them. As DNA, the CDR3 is TGCGCCAGCAGCTTGGGTCCAGGGACCGGGGAGCTGTTTTTT. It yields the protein CASSLGPGTGELFF.

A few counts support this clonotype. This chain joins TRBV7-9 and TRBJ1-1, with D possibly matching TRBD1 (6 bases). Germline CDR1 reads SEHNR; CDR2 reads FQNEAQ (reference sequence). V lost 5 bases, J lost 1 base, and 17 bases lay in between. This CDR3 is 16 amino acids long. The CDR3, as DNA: TGTGCCAGCAGCCACTACAGGGATTTGTCGAACACTGAAGCTTTCTTT. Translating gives CASSHYRDLSNTEAFF.

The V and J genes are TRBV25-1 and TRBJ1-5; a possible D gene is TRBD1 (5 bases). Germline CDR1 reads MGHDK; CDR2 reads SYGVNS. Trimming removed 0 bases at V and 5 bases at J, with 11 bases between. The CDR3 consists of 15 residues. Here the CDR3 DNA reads TGTGCCAGCAGTGAATATGCAGGGATTGATCAGCCCCAGCATTTT. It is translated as CASSEYAGIDQPQHF.

CDR3 nucleotides: TGTGCCAGCAGCTTAGGTGGAGCCAGGAGCACAGATACGCAGTATTTT. This sequence encodes CASSLGGARSTDTQYF. This chain joins TRBV7-8 and TRBJ2-3; unclear D gene. The CDR3 covers 16 residues. Trimming took 1 base from V and 0 from J, leaving 11 bases between them. The V gene's germline CDR1 is SGHVS and CDR2 FQNEAQ.

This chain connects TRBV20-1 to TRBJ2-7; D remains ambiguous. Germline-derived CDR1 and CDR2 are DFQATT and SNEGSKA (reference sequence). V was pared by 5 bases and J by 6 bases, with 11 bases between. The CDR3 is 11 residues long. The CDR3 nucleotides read TGCAGTGCTCCCTTAGTTGGCGAGCAGTACTTC. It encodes CSAPLVGEQYF.

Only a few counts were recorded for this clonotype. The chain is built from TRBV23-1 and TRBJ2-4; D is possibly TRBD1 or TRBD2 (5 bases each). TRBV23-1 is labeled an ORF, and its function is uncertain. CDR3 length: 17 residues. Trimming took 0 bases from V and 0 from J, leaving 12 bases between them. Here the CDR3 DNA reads TGCGCCAGCAGTCAATCGGGACCAATCCTAGCCAAAAACATTCAGTACTTC. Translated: CASSQSGPILAKNIQYF.